This paragraph reports one TCR beta chain. The data were taken from a study of technical replicates of blood from a few donors. The V and J ends lost 6 bases and 5 bases respectively, with 11 bases between them. The CDR3 runs to 12 residues. Germline V CDR1 and CDR2: MNHEY, SVGAGI. The repertoire was sequenced with immunoSEQ multiplex PCR; TCRdb's copy has only in-frame clones and lacks some. Of 85,000 to 100,000 clones in the sample, 85% to 95% were seen once. This clonotype originated in a human donor in good health. Sequencing input: T cells isolated from PBMCs. The chain carries TRBV6-5 and TRBJ2-7, with TRBD2 as a possible D gene (6 bases). Here the CDR3 DNA reads TGTGCCAGCAGCCCCGGGACTCACGAGCAGTACTTC. Protein product: CASSPGTHEQYF.